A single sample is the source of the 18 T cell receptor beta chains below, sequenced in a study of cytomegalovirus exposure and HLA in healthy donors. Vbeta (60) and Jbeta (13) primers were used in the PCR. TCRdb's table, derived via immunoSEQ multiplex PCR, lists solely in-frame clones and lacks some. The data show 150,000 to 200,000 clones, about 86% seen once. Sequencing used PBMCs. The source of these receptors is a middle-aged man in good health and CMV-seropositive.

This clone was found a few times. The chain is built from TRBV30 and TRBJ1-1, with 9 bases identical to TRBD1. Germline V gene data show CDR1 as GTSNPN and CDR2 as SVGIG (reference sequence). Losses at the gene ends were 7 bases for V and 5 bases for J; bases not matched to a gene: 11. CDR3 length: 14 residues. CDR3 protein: CASQTGGESTEAFF. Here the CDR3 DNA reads TGTGCCTCACAAACAGGGGGCGAAAGTACTGAAGCTTTCTTT.

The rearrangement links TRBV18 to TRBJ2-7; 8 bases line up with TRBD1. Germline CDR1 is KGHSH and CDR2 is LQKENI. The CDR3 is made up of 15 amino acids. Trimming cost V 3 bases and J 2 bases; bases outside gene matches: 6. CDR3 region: CASSPGTGVAYEQYF. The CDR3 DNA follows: TGTGCCAGCTCACCGGGGACAGGAGTAGCCTACGAGCAGTACTTC.

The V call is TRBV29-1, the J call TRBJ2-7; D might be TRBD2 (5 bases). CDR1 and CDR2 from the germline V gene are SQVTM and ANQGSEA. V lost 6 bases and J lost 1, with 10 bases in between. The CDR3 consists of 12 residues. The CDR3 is CSVRADSYEQYF. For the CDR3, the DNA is TGCAGCGTGCGGGCGGATTCCTACGAGCAGTACTTC.

In DNA, the CDR3 is TGTGCCAGCAGCTTAGGTGGGACTAGCGGACAAGAGACCCAGTACTTC. Its translation: CASSLGGTSGQETQYF. The V gene is TRBV11-2, the J gene TRBJ2-5, with 11 positions matching TRBD2. V dropped 1 base and J dropped 2; count of bases not matched to a gene: 3. The V gene's germline CDR1 is SGHAT and CDR2 FQNNGV. The CDR3 extends over 16 amino acids.

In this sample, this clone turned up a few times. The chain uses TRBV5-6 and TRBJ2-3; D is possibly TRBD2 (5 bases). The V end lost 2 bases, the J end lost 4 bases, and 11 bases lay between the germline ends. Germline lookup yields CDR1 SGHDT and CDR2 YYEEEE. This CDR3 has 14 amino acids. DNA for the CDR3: TGTGCCAGCAGCTTCGGACTCACCTCAGATACGCAGTATTTT. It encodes CASSFGLTSDTQYF.

This CDR3 is CASSPPTWSTEAFF. The DNA of the CDR3 is TGTGCCAGCTCACCACCAACGTGGAGCACTGAAGCTTTCTTT. J is TRBJ1-1 and V is TRBV18; D gene unclear. The CDR3 totals 14 residues. The V end was cut by 0 bases, the J end by 4 bases, with 9 bases between. Germline V gene data show CDR1 as KGHSH and CDR2 as LQKENI.

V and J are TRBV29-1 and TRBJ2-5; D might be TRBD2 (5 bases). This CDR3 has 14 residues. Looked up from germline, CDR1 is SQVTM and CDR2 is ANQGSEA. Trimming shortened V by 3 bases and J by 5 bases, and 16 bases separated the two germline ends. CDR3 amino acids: CSVEAGGGSETQYF. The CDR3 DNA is TGCAGCGTTGAGGCAGGAGGAGGTTCGGAGACCCAGTACTTC.

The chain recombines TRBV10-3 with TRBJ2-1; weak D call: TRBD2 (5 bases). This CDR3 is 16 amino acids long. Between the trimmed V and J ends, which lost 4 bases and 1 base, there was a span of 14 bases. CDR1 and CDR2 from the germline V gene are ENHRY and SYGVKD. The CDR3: CAISARAEESYNEQFF. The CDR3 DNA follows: TGTGCCATCAGTGCTAGAGCGGAAGAGTCCTACAATGAGCAGTTCTTC.

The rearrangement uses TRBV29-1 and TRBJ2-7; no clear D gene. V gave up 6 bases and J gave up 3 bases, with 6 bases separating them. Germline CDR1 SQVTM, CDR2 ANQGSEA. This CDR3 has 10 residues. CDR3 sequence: CSVFIYEQYF. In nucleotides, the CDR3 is TGCAGCGTCTTTATCTACGAGCAGTACTTC.

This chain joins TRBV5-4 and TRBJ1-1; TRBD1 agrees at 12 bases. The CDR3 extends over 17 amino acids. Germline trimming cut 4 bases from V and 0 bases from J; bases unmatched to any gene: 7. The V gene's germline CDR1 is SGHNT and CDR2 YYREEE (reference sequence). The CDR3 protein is CASSPGTGGVMNTEAFF. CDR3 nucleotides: TGTGCCAGCAGCCCAGGGACAGGGGGCGTCATGAACACTGAAGCTTTCTTT.

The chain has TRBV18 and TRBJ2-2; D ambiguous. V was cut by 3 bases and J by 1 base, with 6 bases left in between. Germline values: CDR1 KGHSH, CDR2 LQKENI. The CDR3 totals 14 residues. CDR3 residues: CASSPPRNTGELFF. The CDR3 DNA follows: TGTGCCAGCTCACCGCCCAGGAACACCGGGGAGCTGTTTTTT.

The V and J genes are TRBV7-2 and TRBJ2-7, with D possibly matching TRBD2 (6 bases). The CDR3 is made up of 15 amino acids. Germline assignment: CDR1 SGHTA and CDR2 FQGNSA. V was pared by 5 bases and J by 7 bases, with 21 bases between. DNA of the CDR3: TGTGCCAGCAGCGCCACCTCATTCGGGAGAGGTGAGCAGTACTTC. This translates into CASSATSFGRGEQYF.

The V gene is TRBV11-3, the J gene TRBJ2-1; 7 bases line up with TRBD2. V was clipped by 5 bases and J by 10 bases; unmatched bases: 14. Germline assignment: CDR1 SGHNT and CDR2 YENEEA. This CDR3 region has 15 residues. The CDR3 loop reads CASSTEMGGSREQFF. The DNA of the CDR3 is TGTGCCAGCAGCACAGAAATGGGAGGGTCACGCGAGCAGTTCTTC. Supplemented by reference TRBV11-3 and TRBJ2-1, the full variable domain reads EAGVVQSPRYKIIEKKQPVAFWCNPISGHNTLYWYLQNLGQGPELLIRYENEEAVDDSQLPKDRFSAERLKGVDSTLKIQPAELGDSAVYLCASSTEMGGSREQFFGPGTRLTVL.

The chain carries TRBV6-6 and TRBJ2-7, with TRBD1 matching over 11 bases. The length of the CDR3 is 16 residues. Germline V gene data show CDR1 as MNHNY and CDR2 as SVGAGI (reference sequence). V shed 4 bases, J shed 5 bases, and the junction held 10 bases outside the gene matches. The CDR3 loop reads CASSSHMGQGDHEQYF. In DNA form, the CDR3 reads TGTGCCAGCAGTTCGCACATGGGACAGGGGGACCACGAGCAGTACTTC.

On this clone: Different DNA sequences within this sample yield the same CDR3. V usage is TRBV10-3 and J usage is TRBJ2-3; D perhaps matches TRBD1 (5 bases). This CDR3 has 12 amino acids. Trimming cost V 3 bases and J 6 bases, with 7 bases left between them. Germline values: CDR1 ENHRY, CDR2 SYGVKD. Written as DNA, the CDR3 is TGTGCCATCAGTGAACAGGCGGATACGCAGTATTTT. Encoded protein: CAISEQADTQYF.

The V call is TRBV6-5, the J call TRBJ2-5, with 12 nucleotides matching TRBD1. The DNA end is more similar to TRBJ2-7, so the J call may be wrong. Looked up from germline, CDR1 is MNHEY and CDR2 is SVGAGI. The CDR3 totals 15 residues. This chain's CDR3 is CASRPGTGGVYEQYF. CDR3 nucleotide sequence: TGTGCCAGCAGGCCAGGGACAGGGGGCGTTTACGAGCAGTACTTC.

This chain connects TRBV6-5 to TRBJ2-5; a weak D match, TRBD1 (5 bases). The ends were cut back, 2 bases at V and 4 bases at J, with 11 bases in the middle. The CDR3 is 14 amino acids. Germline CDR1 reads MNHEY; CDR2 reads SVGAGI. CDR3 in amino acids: CASSYGARRETQYF. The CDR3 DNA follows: TGTGCCAGCAGTTACGGGGCCCGGCGAGAGACCCAGTACTTC.

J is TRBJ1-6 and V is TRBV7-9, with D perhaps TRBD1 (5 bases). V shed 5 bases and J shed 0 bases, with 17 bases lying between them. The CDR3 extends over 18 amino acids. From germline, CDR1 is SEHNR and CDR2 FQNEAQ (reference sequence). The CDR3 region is CASSRDPEGISYNSPLHF. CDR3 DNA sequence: TGTGCCAGCAGCCGAGACCCGGAGGGGATCTCCTATAATTCACCCCTCCACTTT.